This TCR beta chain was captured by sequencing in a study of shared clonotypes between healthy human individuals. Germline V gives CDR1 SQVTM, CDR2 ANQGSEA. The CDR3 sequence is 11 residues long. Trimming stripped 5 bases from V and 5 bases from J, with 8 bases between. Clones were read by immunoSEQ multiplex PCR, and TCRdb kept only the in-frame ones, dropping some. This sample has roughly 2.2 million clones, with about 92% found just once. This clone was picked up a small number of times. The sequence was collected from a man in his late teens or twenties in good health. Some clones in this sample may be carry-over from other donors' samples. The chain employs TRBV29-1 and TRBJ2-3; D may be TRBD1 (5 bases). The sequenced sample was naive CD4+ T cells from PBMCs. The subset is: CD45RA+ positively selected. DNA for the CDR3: TGCAGCGTTTATCAGGGAGATACGCAGTATTTT. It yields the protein CSVYQGDTQYF.